Listed below are T cell receptor beta chains from one sample, sequenced in a study of neurological immune-mediated disorders. TCRdb ran MiXCR on the 5' RACE reads and lists one entry per CDR3 protein. The data hold roughly 100,000 distinct CDR3 sequences, with under 14% observed a single time. What was sequenced was PBMCs. These receptors all come from a female donor with HTLV-1-associated myelopathy (HAM/TSP). Both conserved end residues are part of each CDR3. D genes are given only for firm matches. A clone size is listed for some rows: how often the clone was seen (once, few, many), or a class if it is expanded.

V gene: TRBV5-1; clone size: once; J gene: TRBJ2-1; D gene: -; CDR3 DNA: TGCGCCAGCAGCTTGGAAGGGACCCTTCGCAGGGAGCGGTTCTTC; CDR3 protein: CASSLEGTLRRERFF
V gene: TRBV5-1; clone size: -; J gene: TRBJ2-1; D gene: -; CDR3 DNA: TGCGCCAGCAGCTTAGCCAGCCAGAGCTCCTACAATGAGCAGTTCTTC; CDR3 protein: CASSLASQSSYNEQFF
V gene: TRBV12-3/TRBV12-4; clone size: many; J gene: TRBJ1-3; D gene: TRBD1; CDR3 DNA: TGTGCCGGGGGCACAGGGGCTGGAAACACCATATATTTT; CDR3 protein: CAGGTGAGNTIYF
V gene: TRBV20-1; clone size: many; J gene: TRBJ2-1; D gene: TRBD2; CDR3 DNA: TGCAGTGCTAGAGATCGCATATCGGGGGGGCGGTTGGCGAACAATGAGCAGTTCTTC; CDR3 protein: CSARDRISGGRLANNEQFF
V gene: TRBV7-2; clone size: many; J gene: TRBJ2-3; D gene: -; CDR3 DNA: TGTGCCAGCAGCTTAAACAGGGTTGATACGCAGTATTTT; CDR3 protein: CASSLNRVDTQYF
V gene: TRBV5-1; clone size: many; J gene: TRBJ2-1; D gene: TRBD2; CDR3 DNA: TGCGCCAGCAGCTCAATTAGCGGGGGGGAATACAATGAGCAGTTCTTC; CDR3 protein: CASSSISGGEYNEQFF
V gene: TRBV20-1; clone size: many; J gene: TRBJ2-3; D gene: TRBD2; CDR3 DNA: TGCAGTGCTAGACGCACTAGCGGGGCGACAGATACGCAGTATTTT; CDR3 protein: CSARRTSGATDTQYF
V gene: TRBV28; clone size: many; J gene: TRBJ2-3; D gene: -; CDR3 DNA: TGTGCCAGCAGCAGGACAGACGTTTGGGATACGCAGTATTTT; CDR3 protein: CASSRTDVWDTQYF
V gene: TRBV6-6; clone size: -; J gene: TRBJ1-1; D gene: TRBD1; CDR3 DNA: TGTGCCAGCAGTGACAGGGATCAGAACACTGAAGCTTTCTTT; CDR3 protein: CASSDRDQNTEAFF
V gene: TRBV27; clone size: many; J gene: TRBJ2-7; D gene: -; CDR3 DNA: TGTGCCAGCAGTTTACAGAGGCGGGACTACGAGCAGTACTTC; CDR3 protein: CASSLQRRDYEQYF
V gene: TRBV5-1; clone size: few; J gene: TRBJ2-3; D gene: -; CDR3 DNA: TGCGCCAGCAGCCCTGGGACGGTCCGGGCTACGCAGTATTTT; CDR3 protein: CASSPGTVRATQYF
V gene: TRBV12-3/TRBV12-4; clone size: many; J gene: TRBJ2-1; D gene: TRBD1; CDR3 DNA: TGTGCCAGCAGTCCGGACAGGACGAGCGGTAGTGAGCAGTTCTTC; CDR3 protein: CASSPDRTSGSEQFF
V gene: TRBV5-1; clone size: many; J gene: TRBJ2-3; D gene: -; CDR3 DNA: TGCGCCAGCAGCTCGGACAGCGGCACAGATACGCAGTATTTT; CDR3 protein: CASSSDSGTDTQYF
V gene: TRBV21-1; clone size: few; J gene: TRBJ2-5; D gene: -; CDR3 DNA: TGTGCCAGCAGCAAAAGTAGGGCTAGCGGCTACCAAGAGACCCAGTACTTC; CDR3 protein: CASSKSRASGYQETQYF
V gene: TRBV12-3/TRBV12-4; clone size: many; J gene: TRBJ1-1; D gene: -; CDR3 DNA: TGTGCCAGCAGACGCGGGGGGGAGGCTTTCTTT; CDR3 protein: CASRRGGEAFF
V gene: TRBV5-1; clone size: many; J gene: TRBJ2-2; D gene: TRBD1; CDR3 DNA: TGCGCCAGCAGCTTGGGGACAGGGGCCACCGGGGAGCTGTTTTTT; CDR3 protein: CASSLGTGATGELFF
V gene: TRBV20-1; clone size: -; J gene: TRBJ2-2; D gene: -; CDR3 DNA: TGCAGTGCTAGGGAGGAGGGGGGGACCTACACCGGGGAGCTGTTTTTT; CDR3 protein: CSAREEGGTYTGELFF
V gene: TRBV3-1; clone size: many; J gene: TRBJ1-2; D gene: -; CDR3 DNA: TGTGCCAGCAGCCTTACCGCGGCCCGTGGCTACACCTTC; CDR3 protein: CASSLTAARGYTF
V gene: TRBV14; clone size: many; J gene: TRBJ1-3; D gene: -; CDR3 DNA: TGTGCCAGCAGCCAAGAGGGGGGACCGTCCTCTGGAAACACCATATATTTT; CDR3 protein: CASSQEGGPSSGNTIYF
V gene: TRBV6-2/TRBV6-3; clone size: -; J gene: TRBJ2-2; D gene: TRBD2; CDR3 DNA: TGTGCCAGCACCCCCTGGAAGAGCGGGGCGGCTACCGGGGAGCTGTTTTTT; CDR3 protein: CASTPWKSGAATGELFF
V gene: TRBV10-3; clone size: many; J gene: TRBJ2-1; D gene: -; CDR3 DNA: TGTGCCAGCTTGGATCTGAGCTCCTACAATGAGCAGTTCTTC; CDR3 protein: CASLDLSSYNEQFF
V gene: TRBV5-1; clone size: many; J gene: TRBJ2-3; D gene: -; CDR3 DNA: TGCGCCAGCAGGAGTGTCCCTAGCACAGATACGCAGTATTTT; CDR3 protein: CASRSVPSTDTQYF
V gene: TRBV20-1; clone size: many; J gene: TRBJ1-5; D gene: -; CDR3 DNA: TGCAGTGCTAGTCTGGGCAATCAGCCCCAGCATTTT; CDR3 protein: CSASLGNQPQHF
V gene: TRBV21-1; clone size: many; J gene: TRBJ2-7; D gene: -; CDR3 DNA: TGTGCCAGCAGCAAATGGCTAGCGGGGGGGCCGGGGGAGCAGTACTTC; CDR3 protein: CASSKWLAGGPGEQYF
V gene: TRBV29-1; clone size: many; J gene: TRBJ2-3; D gene: TRBD2; CDR3 DNA: TGCAGCGTTCGAGCGGGGGGAACAGATACGCAGTATTTT; CDR3 protein: CSVRAGGTDTQYF
V gene: TRBV5-1; clone size: many; J gene: TRBJ2-2; D gene: -; CDR3 DNA: TGCGCCAGCAGCTTTGCTGTAGGGTGGAACACCGGGGAGCTGTTTTTT; CDR3 protein: CASSFAVGWNTGELFF
V gene: TRBV5-1; clone size: many; J gene: TRBJ1-2; D gene: TRBD1; CDR3 DNA: TGCGCCAGCAGCTCGGGACAGGGGAACTATGGCTACACCTTC; CDR3 protein: CASSSGQGNYGYTF
V gene: TRBV9; clone size: many; J gene: TRBJ2-2; D gene: TRBD1; CDR3 DNA: TGTGCCAGCAGCGAGACCGCAGAGCCGGGACAGGGTCGCTCCGGGGAGCTGTTTTTT; CDR3 protein: CASSETAEPGQGRSGELFF
V gene: TRBV27; clone size: many; J gene: TRBJ1-5; D gene: -; CDR3 DNA: TGTGCCAGCAGTTTTATCGGAGGAGATCAGCCCCAGCATTTT; CDR3 protein: CASSFIGGDQPQHF
V gene: TRBV6-5; clone size: many; J gene: TRBJ1-5; D gene: -; CDR3 DNA: TGTGCCAGCAGGTCCGATAGCAATCAGCCCCAGCATTTT; CDR3 protein: CASRSDSNQPQHF
V gene: TRBV6-5; clone size: few; J gene: TRBJ2-7; D gene: -; CDR3 DNA: TGTGCCAGCAGTTATTTAACACCGGGCCTCCCCTACGAGCAGTACTTC; CDR3 protein: CASSYLTPGLPYEQYF
V gene: TRBV5-1; clone size: many; J gene: TRBJ1-4; D gene: -; CDR3 DNA: TGCGCCAGCTCCGGGGGGGGAGTATCGGAAAAACTGTTTTTT; CDR3 protein: CASSGGGVSEKLFF
V gene: TRBV20-1; clone size: many; J gene: TRBJ2-3; D gene: -; CDR3 DNA: TGCAGTGAAGGGGCGGGCACAGATACGCAGTATTTT; CDR3 protein: CSEGAGTDTQYF
V gene: TRBV20-1; clone size: many; J gene: TRBJ1-5; D gene: -; CDR3 DNA: TGCAGTGCTAGACTGGGGGCCCGCAATCAGCCCCAGCATTTT; CDR3 protein: CSARLGARNQPQHF
V gene: TRBV7-3; clone size: few; J gene: TRBJ2-2; D gene: -; CDR3 DNA: TGTGCCAGCAGCTTAATGGTCGGCGCCAAATATACCGATTCGAACACCGGGGAGCTGTTTTTT; CDR3 protein: CASSLMVGAKYTDSNTGELFF
V gene: TRBV5-1; clone size: many; J gene: TRBJ2-5; D gene: -; CDR3 DNA: TGCGCCAGCAGCTTGGCCGAGAGTGAGACGAAGACCCAGTACTTC; CDR3 protein: CASSLAESETKTQYF
V gene: TRBV5-1; clone size: many; J gene: TRBJ2-7; D gene: -; CDR3 DNA: TGCGCCAGCGCTACGGGGGGCCAGAGCTCCTACGAGCAGTACTTC; CDR3 protein: CASATGGQSSYEQYF
V gene: TRBV20-1; clone size: many; J gene: TRBJ1-5; D gene: -; CDR3 DNA: TGCAGTGCTAGAAGAGGCGGGGGGGCCCTTAGCAATCAGCCCCAGCATTTT; CDR3 protein: CSARRGGGALSNQPQHF
V gene: TRBV6-6; clone size: many; J gene: TRBJ1-1; D gene: -; CDR3 DNA: TGTGCCAGCAGTCCCGCGGGCAGGCCGAACACTGAAGCTTTCTTT; CDR3 protein: CASSPAGRPNTEAFF
V gene: TRBV13; clone size: few; J gene: TRBJ2-3; D gene: -; CDR3 DNA: TGTGCCAGCAGCCCCCGTCCCACAGATACGCAGTATTTT; CDR3 protein: CASSPRPTDTQYF
V gene: TRBV7-2; clone size: many; J gene: TRBJ2-2; D gene: TRBD2; CDR3 DNA: TGTGCCAGCAGCTTAATGCTAGCGGGGGGCGGGGGCACCGGGGAGCTGTTTTTT; CDR3 protein: CASSLMLAGGGGTGELFF
V gene: TRBV12-3/TRBV12-4; clone size: many; J gene: TRBJ1-1; D gene: -; CDR3 DNA: TGTGCCAGCAGTTTCGCGGCTAACACTGAAGCTTTCTTT; CDR3 protein: CASSFAANTEAFF
V gene: TRBV4-2; clone size: many; J gene: TRBJ2-7; D gene: TRBD2; CDR3 DNA: TGTGCCAGCAGCCTCGCTACTAGCGGGGGGGCTTACGAGCAGTACTTC; CDR3 protein: CASSLATSGGAYEQYF
V gene: TRBV28; clone size: many; J gene: TRBJ2-3; D gene: -; CDR3 DNA: TGTGCCAGCAGTTCCCGCACTGGTGGGCTCGTTTATACGCAGTATTTT; CDR3 protein: CASSSRTGGLVYTQYF
V gene: TRBV7-2; clone size: many; J gene: TRBJ2-7; D gene: TRBD2; CDR3 DNA: TGTGCCAGCAGCGTGACTAGCGGGGGAACCTACGAGCAGTACTTC; CDR3 protein: CASSVTSGGTYEQYF
V gene: TRBV28; clone size: many; J gene: TRBJ2-4; D gene: TRBD1; CDR3 DNA: TGTGCCAGCAGTTCACAACAGGGGAACATTCAGTACTTC; CDR3 protein: CASSSQQGNIQYF
V gene: TRBV10-3; clone size: many; J gene: TRBJ2-1; D gene: TRBD2; CDR3 DNA: TGTGCCATCAACTCACTAGCGGGGGAAGATCATTACAATGAGCAGTTCTTC; CDR3 protein: CAINSLAGEDHYNEQFF
V gene: TRBV6-4; clone size: many; J gene: TRBJ2-3; D gene: -; CDR3 DNA: TGTGCCAGCAGTGACTCGTCCGGGGCAGATACGCAGTATTTT; CDR3 protein: CASSDSSGADTQYF
V gene: TRBV7-2; clone size: many; J gene: TRBJ2-4; D gene: TRBD2; CDR3 DNA: TGTGCCAGCAGCTTCACTAGCGGGGGCCCGGCGGTTTCCAAAAACATTCAGTACTTC; CDR3 protein: CASSFTSGGPAVSKNIQYF
V gene: TRBV5-1; clone size: many; J gene: TRBJ2-5; D gene: -; CDR3 DNA: TGCGCCAGCAGCTTGGCGGTAGGGCTGAAGACCCAGTACTTC; CDR3 protein: CASSLAVGLKTQYF